The entry below gives a single TCR beta chain sequence along with its context. This clonotype occurred a few times. Its antigen is unknown. Base-call qualities are not available, and no considerably larger clone is one nucleotide away. The data were produced on an Illumina HiSeq 1500. TCRdb applied fastp at Q25 and MiXCR to the public reads, then kept only in-frame beta chains. Identical CDR3 proteins give one entry, which carries the most common genes and DNA. A total of around 570,000 distinct CDR3 sequences appear in this sample, over 35% of them only once. Jointly, the top ten make up roughly 50% of the sample. The germline V gene encodes CDR1 SGHTA and CDR2 FQGNSA. Trimming takes 4 bases off V and 0 bases off J; junction bases not matched to a gene: 9. From its cysteine to its phenylalanine, the CDR3 spans 19 amino acids. Kept here is only the CDR3 DNA, which spans 57 bases and is read in frame from base 1.

These data are taken from a study of T cell repertoires in cytomegalovirus infection (dated by TCRdb to 2018 to 2020). A note on the overall study: Alongside well-studied HLA-B-restricted epitopes, the peptide stimulations were aimed at recently identified HLA-C-restricted CMV epitopes, whose presentation resists viral immunomodulation. The HLA type of each donor mattered for the analysis, because public TCR beta signatures pointed to carriage of CMV infection along with the matching HLA type. Overall study results and their limits: In both this cohort and an independent cohort of some 370 donors, the cumulative frequency of public TCR beta family members distinguished carriers of CMV infection plus the relevant HLA type. The ex vivo response was dominated by HLA-C-restricted CMV-specific TCR beta clonotypes, which also provided the single most frequent clonotype in two of eight donors.

The sample's treatment or condition label, decoded: in vitro stimulation with specific CMV peptide epitopes to enrich CMV-specific T cells. The sequence was obtained from a human donor in good health (CMV status not recorded). Some clones in this sample may be carry-over from other donors' samples. This chain joins TRBV7-2 to TRBJ2-6; TRBD2 aligns with 10 central bases. The material was cultured PBMCs, obtained from culture after CMV antigen stimulation. The CDR3 region: CASSSSRTSGSSGANVLTF. The sequenced DNA: TGTGCCAGCAGCTCCTCCCGGACTAGCGGTTCCTCTGGGGCCAACGTCCTGACTTTC.